A selection of T cell receptor beta chains follows, all from one sample in a study of OX40 agonist ivuxolimab in advanced cancers. Some clones are missing from TCRdb's copy, which holds only in-frame ones; the method was immunoSEQ multiplex PCR. The sample includes about 54,000 clones, 80% to 95% seen only once; the top ten take 8% to 10%. The source was CD4+ or CD8+ T cells sorted from blood, collected in a trial of the OX40 agonist ivuxolimab. The source of these receptors is an adult with an advanced solid tumor such as melanoma, head and neck, liver or kidney cancer. Both conserved end residues are part of each CDR3. A D gene is named only where the DNA matches it firmly. Rows give clone size only sometimes, using once, few, many, or a class for an expanded clone.

TRBJ2-1 NA TRBD1 TRBV7-6 CASSLGTGHNEQFF TGTGCCAGCAGCTTAGGGACAGGGCACAATGAGCAGTTCTTC
TRBJ2-5 few NA TRBV6-6 CASSYLRTANQETQYF TGTGCCAGCAGTTACCTCAGAACAGCAAACCAAGAGACCCAGTACTTC
TRBJ1-1 NA NA TRBV6-5 CASSLGLRNTEAFF TGTGCCAGCAGCCTGGGACTACGGAACACTGAAGCTTTCTTT
TRBJ1-5 NA NA TRBV4-1 CASSARDVNNQPQHF TGCGCCAGCAGCGCCCGGGACGTTAACAATCAGCCCCAGCATTTT
TRBJ1-1 NA NA TRBV13 CASSRQKNTEAFF TGTGCCAGCAGCCGACAGAAGAACACTGAAGCTTTCTTT
TRBJ2-1 NA NA TRBV5-4 CASSLAVGYNEQFF TGTGCCAGCAGCTTGGCCGTTGGGTACAATGAGCAGTTCTTC
TRBJ2-7 NA NA TRBV4-3 CASSPSRGAVGEQYF TGCGCCAGCAGCCCCTCCCGCGGGGCCGTCGGCGAGCAGTACTTC
TRBJ1-1 NA NA TRBV19 CASSIGAVAFF TGTGCCAGTAGTATTGGGGCGGTAGCTTTCTTT
TRBJ1-1 NA NA TRBV6-5 CASSYGSGTEAFF TGTGCCAGCAGTTACGGGTCCGGCACTGAAGCTTTCTTT
TRBJ1-1 NA NA TRBV11-3 CASSPWGGTEAFF TGTGCCAGCAGTCCCTGGGGGGGAACTGAAGCTTTCTTT
TRBJ2-5 NA NA TRBV7-9 CASSLQELQETQYF TGTGCCAGCAGCCTGCAGGAGCTACAAGAGACCCAGTACTTC
TRBJ2-7 once TRBD1 TRBV18 CAGSPGQGAYEQYF TGTGCCGGCTCACCAGGACAGGGGGCCTACGAGCAGTACTTC
TRBJ2-2 NA NA TRBV7-8 CASSDWSGELFF TGTGCCAGCAGCGACTGGTCCGGGGAGCTGTTTTTT
TRBJ1-2 NA NA TRBV6-5 CASSSGEAYGYTF TGTGCCAGCAGTTCCGGAGAGGCTTATGGCTACACCTTC
TRBJ2-3 NA TRBD2 TRBV9 CASSVGLAVSTDTQYF TGTGCCAGCAGCGTCGGACTAGCGGTCAGCACAGATACGCAGTATTTT
TRBJ1-4 NA TRBD1 TRBV4-3 CASTPTHLTGGTPDEKLFF TGCGCCAGCACCCCAACACATCTGACAGGGGGGACCCCCGATGAAAAACTGTTTTTT
TRBJ1-2 NA NA TRBV13 CASSLGVRVGPLSGYTF TGTGCCAGCAGCTTAGGGGTCCGGGTCGGACCCTTGAGTGGCTACACCTTC
TRBJ2-1 NA NA TRBV9 CASSVLGLEHFSHEQFF TGTGCCAGCAGCGTCCTCGGGTTGGAGCACTTTTCCCATGAGCAGTTCTTC
TRBJ2-3 NA NA TRBV27 CASSPRPRPLDTQYF TGTGCCAGCAGCCCTCGACCGAGACCCCTAGATACGCAGTATTTT
TRBJ2-1 NA TRBD2 TRBV7-9 CAFRTSGLYNEQFF TGTGCCTTCCGAACTAGCGGACTCTACAATGAGCAGTTCTTC
TRBJ2-1 NA TRBD2 TRBV18 CASSPPLAGISGEQFF TGTGCCAGCTCACCGCCTTTAGCGGGAATCTCTGGTGAGCAGTTCTTC
TRBJ2-1 NA NA TRBV6-5 CASGSRNEQFF TGTGCCAGCGGGAGTCGGAATGAGCAGTTCTTC
TRBJ1-1 NA TRBD1 TRBV7-9 CASSPRQGANTEAFF TGTGCCAGCAGCCCCAGACAGGGCGCGAACACTGAAGCTTTCTTT
TRBJ2-1 once NA TRBV7-7 CASSLDTGSYNEQFF TGTGCTAGCAGCTTGGACACGGGGTCCTACAATGAGCAGTTCTTC
TRBJ2-7 NA TRBD1 TRBV27 CASSLIPGQGAGYEQYF TGTGCCAGCAGTTTGATCCCGGGACAGGGGGCTGGCTACGAGCAGTACTTC
TRBJ2-3 NA TRBD2 TRBV9 CASSGRQKAGGTDTQYF TGTGCCAGCAGCGGCCGTCAAAAAGCGGGAGGGACAGATACGCAGTATTTT
TRBJ2-1 NA NA TRBV7-8 CASSLAFSYNEQFF TGTGCCAGCAGCTTAGCGTTCTCCTACAATGAGCAGTTCTTC
TRBJ1-2 NA NA TRBV27 CASSLAGNYGYTF TGTGCCAGCAGTTTGGCGGGGAACTATGGCTACACCTTC
TRBJ1-3 NA NA TRBV19 CASSMSAASSGNTIYF TGTGCCAGTAGTATGTCGGCAGCGAGCTCTGGAAACACCATATATTTT
TRBJ1-5 NA NA TRBV19 CASSIVPGNQPQHF TGTGCCAGTAGTATAGTGCCAGGGAATCAGCCCCAGCATTTT
TRBJ1-1 NA NA TRBV9 CASSVQVNTEAFF TGTGCCAGCAGCGTCCAGGTGAACACTGAAGCTTTCTTT
TRBJ2-1 NA TRBD2 TRBV5-4 CASSLWLAGGPNEQFF TGTGCCAGCAGCTTGTGGCTAGCGGGGGGGCCGAATGAGCAGTTCTTC
TRBJ2-1 few TRBD2 TRBV5-6 CASSLGASGRASNEQFF TGTGCCAGCAGCTTGGGGGCTAGCGGGAGGGCCAGCAATGAGCAGTTCTTC
TRBJ1-1 few TRBD1 TRBV6-5 CASSWTGRNTEAFF TGTGCCAGCAGCTGGACAGGGCGAAACACTGAAGCTTTCTTT
TRBJ2-1 NA NA TRBV9 CASISWESSYNEQFF TGTGCCAGCATCTCCTGGGAAAGCTCCTACAATGAGCAGTTCTTC
TRBJ1-5 few NA TRBV27 CASSLVQGHNQPQHF TGTGCCAGCAGTTTAGTACAGGGCCACAATCAGCCCCAGCATTTT
TRBJ2-3 NA NA TRBV9 CASSVEGDTQYF TGTGCCAGCAGCGTAGAGGGGGATACGCAGTATTTT
TRBJ1-2 NA NA TRBV5-4 CASSQGERYGYTF TGTGCCAGCAGCCAAGGGGAGAGGTATGGCTACACCTTC
TRBJ2-3 NA NA TRBV7-2 CASNKGDTQYF TGTGCCAGCAACAAAGGAGATACGCAGTATTTT
TRBJ2-3 NA NA TRBV14 CASSQVTDTQYF TGTGCCAGCAGTCAAGTCACAGATACGCAGTATTTT
TRBJ1-3 NA NA TRBV5-4 CASSPQQSGARGNTIYF TGTGCCAGCAGCCCTCAACAATCAGGGGCGAGGGGAAACACCATATATTTT
TRBJ2-5 NA TRBD2 TRBV6-5 CASSYSGGGPEETQYF TGTGCCAGCAGTTACTCCGGCGGGGGGCCCGAAGAGACCCAGTACTTC
TRBJ2-1 NA TRBD1 TRBV4-3 CASSQDRVQGLVGSYNEQFF TGCGCCAGCAGCCAAGATCGTGTACAGGGGCTGGTCGGCTCCTACAATGAGCAGTTCTTC
TRBJ2-5 NA NA TRBV28 CASSLIVQETQYF TGTGCCAGCAGTTTAATCGTACAAGAGACCCAGTACTTC
TRBJ2-1 NA TRBD2 TRBV7-3 CASSSLAGGYNEQFF TGTGCCAGCAGTTCACTAGCGGGAGGCTACAATGAGCAGTTCTTC